The clone carrying this TCR beta chain has just a few counts. The data were obtained in a study of T-cell memory formation after mild COVID-19. CDR3 length: 15 residues. The germline V gene has CDR1 SGHRS and CDR2 YFSETQ. V lost 4 bases to trimming and J lost 3 bases, with 14 bases between them. TCRdb passed the 5' RACE reads through MiXCR, listing each CDR3 protein once. In the table there are 200,000 to 250,000 distinct CDR3 sequences, around 9.1% of which are singletons. V is TRBV5-1 and J is TRBJ2-1, with D perhaps matching TRBD2 (6 bases). The receptor's source is a man younger than 35 who had mild COVID-19 (a few samples of this study predate the infection). Cell type and time point are not known. Sample: PBMCs or a T cell subset sorted from them (not recorded which). CDR3 sequence: CASSQDSRDYNEQFF. CDR3 nucleotides: TGCGCCAGCAGCCAGGACTCGCGGGACTACAATGAGCAGTTCTTC.